The rows below give T cell receptor beta chains drawn from one sample of a study of cytomegalovirus exposure and HLA in healthy donors. Measured with immunoSEQ multiplex PCR; TCRdb has only the in-frame clones, and not every one. The profile shows tens of thousands of clones, roughly 88% of them singletons. Source material: PBMCs. The receptors were sampled from a man aged 30 to 45 in good health and CMV-seronegative. Both conserved end residues are part of each CDR3. Each record gives: V gene, D gene, J gene, clone size, CDR3 DNA, CDR3 protein. D genes are given only for firm matches. Some rows have no size entry. The others give once, few or many, or a class for an expanded clone.

v_gene: TRBV5-8; d_gene: .; j_gene: TRBJ2-7; abundance: .; CDR3nt: TGTGCCAGCAGCTCCAGGGTGAGGTACGAGCAGTACTTC; CDR3aa: CASSSRVRYEQYF
v_gene: TRBV6-5; d_gene: TRBD2; j_gene: TRBJ2-7; abundance: few; CDR3nt: TGTGCCAGCAGTTACCAACTAGCGGAGAGCTACGAGCAGTACTTC; CDR3aa: CASSYQLAESYEQYF
v_gene: TRBV19; d_gene: TRBD2; j_gene: TRBJ2-1; abundance: .; CDR3nt: TGTGCCAGTAGAGAGCTAGCGGGGGGGCCGGGTGAGCAGTTCTTC; CDR3aa: CASRELAGGPGEQFF
v_gene: TRBV19; d_gene: .; j_gene: TRBJ2-5; abundance: .; CDR3nt: TGTGCCAGTAGTAAAGGACTATGGGAGACCCAGTACTTC; CDR3aa: CASSKGLWETQYF
v_gene: TRBV4-2; d_gene: TRBD1; j_gene: TRBJ1-3; abundance: .; CDR3nt: TGTGCCAGCAGCCAGGAAGTGGACAGGGTTGGAAACACCATATATTTT; CDR3aa: CASSQEVDRVGNTIYF
v_gene: TRBV2; d_gene: TRBD1; j_gene: TRBJ2-1; abundance: .; CDR3nt: TGTGCCAGCAGTGAAGCGGGGGACAGGGGCTACAATGAGCAGTTCTTC; CDR3aa: CASSEAGDRGYNEQFF
v_gene: TRBV5-4; d_gene: .; j_gene: TRBJ2-2; abundance: .; CDR3nt: TGTGCCAGCAGTAGGGGGGGGGCCGGCACCGGGGAGCTGTTTTTT; CDR3aa: CASSRGGAGTGELFF
v_gene: TRBV2; d_gene: TRBD1; j_gene: TRBJ1-4; abundance: .; CDR3nt: TGTGCCAGCAGTGCGACAGGGGGGGACGAAAAACTGTTTTTT; CDR3aa: CASSATGGDEKLFF
v_gene: TRBV6-4; d_gene: .; j_gene: TRBJ1-1; abundance: .; CDR3nt: TGTGCCAGCAGGCCCCCGGGACGACAGGACATGAACACTGAAGCTTTCTTT; CDR3aa: CASRPPGRQDMNTEAFF
v_gene: TRBV30; d_gene: .; j_gene: TRBJ1-2; abundance: .; CDR3nt: TGTGCCTGGAGTGAAGGTGCAGGGTCATACTATGGCTACACCTTC; CDR3aa: CAWSEGAGSYYGYTF
v_gene: TRBV15; d_gene: TRBD2; j_gene: TRBJ2-1; abundance: .; CDR3nt: TGTGCCACCAGCAGAGAAGTGGCGGGGGGTCGATACAATGAGCAGTTCTTC; CDR3aa: CATSREVAGGRYNEQFF
v_gene: TRBV7-2; d_gene: .; j_gene: TRBJ1-6; abundance: .; CDR3nt: TGTGCCAGCAGCCCATCAAATTCACCCCTCCACTTT; CDR3aa: CASSPSNSPLHF
v_gene: TRBV30; d_gene: .; j_gene: TRBJ1-2; abundance: .; CDR3nt: TGTGCCTGGAGTGTACTTTCTGCACCTAACTATGGCTACACCTTC; CDR3aa: CAWSVLSAPNYGYTF
v_gene: TRBV7-6; d_gene: TRBD2; j_gene: TRBJ2-1; abundance: .; CDR3nt: TGTGCCAGCAGCACTATAGCGGGGGGGCCGTCCAATGAGCAGTTCTTC; CDR3aa: CASSTIAGGPSNEQFF
v_gene: TRBV5-5; d_gene: .; j_gene: TRBJ1-4; abundance: once; CDR3nt: TGTGCCAGCAGCCCAGGCGACACTAATGAAAAACTGTTTTTT; CDR3aa: CASSPGDTNEKLFF
v_gene: TRBV18; d_gene: .; j_gene: TRBJ2-7; abundance: .; CDR3nt: TGTGCCAGCTCACCTCCAGGCGCGTACGAGCAGTACTTC; CDR3aa: CASSPPGAYEQYF
v_gene: TRBV5-1; d_gene: TRBD1; j_gene: TRBJ1-4; abundance: .; CDR3nt: TGCGCCAGCAGCTCCCAGAAAACTAAGACAGGGGGCTGTGAAAAACTGTTTTTT; CDR3aa: CASSSQKTKTGGCEKLFF
v_gene: TRBV28; d_gene: TRBD2; j_gene: TRBJ2-1; abundance: .; CDR3nt: TGTGCCAGCAGATTCCTGACTAGCGGGAGGTCCCCTAATGAGCAGTTCTTC; CDR3aa: CASRFLTSGRSPNEQFF
v_gene: TRBV5-4; d_gene: .; j_gene: TRBJ2-6; abundance: .; CDR3nt: TGTGCCAGCAGCGCCACCCCGCGGGGAAGGCTCTCTGGGGCCAACGTCCTGACTTTC; CDR3aa: CASSATPRGRLSGANVLTF
v_gene: TRBV27; d_gene: TRBD1; j_gene: TRBJ2-1; abundance: once; CDR3nt: TGTGCCAGCAGCGAGGGGGCCACGAATGAGCAGTTCTTC; CDR3aa: CASSEGATNEQFF
v_gene: TRBV7-8; d_gene: TRBD2; j_gene: TRBJ2-7; abundance: .; CDR3nt: TGTGCCAGCAGCTTAGCTAGCGGGAGTTTGTCCTACGAGCAGTACTTC; CDR3aa: CASSLASGSLSYEQYF
v_gene: TRBV2; d_gene: .; j_gene: TRBJ1-5; abundance: few; CDR3nt: TGTGCCAGCAGGGACAAGCCGAATCAGCCCCAGCATTTT; CDR3aa: CASRDKPNQPQHF
v_gene: TRBV27; d_gene: TRBD2; j_gene: TRBJ2-1; abundance: .; CDR3nt: TGTGCCAGCAGCCCTGTGGCGGGAGGTTCCTACAATGAGCAGTTCTTC; CDR3aa: CASSPVAGGSYNEQFF
v_gene: TRBV6-1; d_gene: .; j_gene: TRBJ2-7; abundance: .; CDR3nt: TGTGCCAGCAGTGGCGAAACAGGGAGCTCCTACGAGCAGTACTTC; CDR3aa: CASSGETGSSYEQYF
v_gene: TRBV7-3; d_gene: TRBD1; j_gene: TRBJ2-7; abundance: .; CDR3nt: TGTGCCAGCAGCTTATTCTTTGGTGGTGGACAGGGGATGTCTGAGCAGTACTTC; CDR3aa: CASSLFFGGGQGMSEQYF
v_gene: TRBV18; d_gene: TRBD1; j_gene: TRBJ1-2; abundance: .; CDR3nt: TGTGCCAGCCGAGACAGGGGATATGGCTACACCTTC; CDR3aa: CASRDRGYGYTF
v_gene: TRBV5-1; d_gene: .; j_gene: TRBJ1-1; abundance: .; CDR3nt: TGCGCCAGCAGCTTGGCCCGGGACACGCCATCCCGGAGCACTGAAGCTTTCTTT; CDR3aa: CASSLARDTPSRSTEAFF
v_gene: TRBV4-1; d_gene: .; j_gene: TRBJ1-5; abundance: once; CDR3nt: TGCGCCAGCAGCCCCGGTCAGGGGCAGGGGTTTCAGCCCCAGCATTTT; CDR3aa: CASSPGQGQGFQPQHF
v_gene: TRBV18; d_gene: TRBD1; j_gene: TRBJ2-3; abundance: .; CDR3nt: TGTGCCAGCTCAAAGGACAGGGGGCTAGGCACAGATACGCAGTATTTT; CDR3aa: CASSKDRGLGTDTQYF
v_gene: TRBV30; d_gene: .; j_gene: TRBJ1-1; abundance: .; CDR3nt: TGTGCCTGGATCTCCGGGGGTATGAACACTGAAGCTTTCTTT; CDR3aa: CAWISGGMNTEAFF
v_gene: TRBV28; d_gene: .; j_gene: TRBJ1-5; abundance: .; CDR3nt: TGTGCCAGCAGTTTCTTATACGGGGGGTATCAGCCCCAGCATTTT; CDR3aa: CASSFLYGGYQPQHF
v_gene: TRBV2; d_gene: TRBD2; j_gene: TRBJ2-3; abundance: .; CDR3nt: TGTGCCAGCAGGCCGGGACTAGCGGCCTATAAGATCAGCACAGATACGCAGTATTTT; CDR3aa: CASRPGLAAYKISTDTQYF
v_gene: TRBV5-1; d_gene: TRBD1; j_gene: TRBJ2-2; abundance: .; CDR3nt: TGCGCCAGCACCTTATGGTCGGACAGGGCCACCGGGGAGCTGTTTTTT; CDR3aa: CASTLWSDRATGELFF
v_gene: TRBV28; d_gene: TRBD1; j_gene: TRBJ1-4; abundance: .; CDR3nt: TGTGCCAGCGGGGGACAGGCAACTAATGAAAAACTGTTTTTT; CDR3aa: CASGGQATNEKLFF
v_gene: TRBV18; d_gene: .; j_gene: TRBJ2-7; abundance: .; CDR3nt: TGTGCCGGCCGGCCGGCGGGGATGGGGTACTACGAGCAGTACTTC; CDR3aa: CAGRPAGMGYYEQYF
v_gene: TRBV27; d_gene: TRBD1; j_gene: TRBJ1-2; abundance: .; CDR3nt: TGTGCCAGCAGTATACAGGGGGAATATGGCTACACCTTC; CDR3aa: CASSIQGEYGYTF
v_gene: TRBV5-5; d_gene: .; j_gene: TRBJ2-7; abundance: .; CDR3nt: TGTGCCAGCAGCTTGAAGCTAGCGACGTACTACGAGCAGTACTTC; CDR3aa: CASSLKLATYYEQYF
v_gene: TRBV27; d_gene: TRBD2; j_gene: TRBJ2-1; abundance: .; CDR3nt: TGTGCCAGCAGACCCCATACTAGCGGGACGTCGGGTGAGCAGTTCTTC; CDR3aa: CASRPHTSGTSGEQFF
v_gene: TRBV6-5; d_gene: .; j_gene: TRBJ1-1; abundance: .; CDR3nt: TGTGCCAGCATCCCGGGGGGTACCACTGAAGCTTTCTTT; CDR3aa: CASIPGGTTEAFF
v_gene: TRBV6-5; d_gene: TRBD1; j_gene: TRBJ1-1; abundance: .; CDR3nt: TGTGCCACCCAGGGGGCGTTCGGTATTGAAGCTTTCTTT; CDR3aa: CATQGAFGIEAFF
v_gene: TRBV5-4; d_gene: TRBD2; j_gene: TRBJ2-5; abundance: once; CDR3nt: TGTGCCAGCAGCTTGAGCTCGGGGCTAGCGGGAGCGCGGGGGACCCAGTACTTC; CDR3aa: CASSLSSGLAGARGTQYF
v_gene: TRBV18; d_gene: .; j_gene: TRBJ1-6; abundance: .; CDR3nt: TGTGCCAGCTCCGGGGGGACTAGCTCCTATAATTCACCCCTCCACTTT; CDR3aa: CASSGGTSSYNSPLHF
v_gene: TRBV11-2; d_gene: .; j_gene: TRBJ1-1; abundance: .; CDR3nt: TGTGCCAGCAGCGCCGAACCCGGGACACTCGCGGAGGCTTTCTTT; CDR3aa: CASSAEPGTLAEAFF
v_gene: TRBV5-5; d_gene: TRBD1; j_gene: TRBJ1-1; abundance: .; CDR3nt: TGTGCCAGCAGCTTCCGGACAGGGGGTCTGTCGAGCGCTGAAGCTTTCTTT; CDR3aa: CASSFRTGGLSSAEAFF
v_gene: TRBV5-1; d_gene: TRBD1; j_gene: TRBJ1-4; abundance: .; CDR3nt: TGCGCCAGCAGCTGGGAAGGACAGGGGGCGACGGAACTGTTTTTT; CDR3aa: CASSWEGQGATELFF
v_gene: TRBV2; d_gene: TRBD2; j_gene: TRBJ2-3; abundance: .; CDR3nt: TGTGCCAGCAGCCGTCGGGGCCTAGCGGGAGACACAGATACGCAGTATTTT; CDR3aa: CASSRRGLAGDTDTQYF
v_gene: TRBV4-2; d_gene: .; j_gene: TRBJ1-4; abundance: .; CDR3nt: TGTGCCAGCAGCCAAGGAATGACGCAGGGAGGAACCGAAAAACTGTTTTTT; CDR3aa: CASSQGMTQGGTEKLFF
v_gene: TRBV5-8; d_gene: TRBD1; j_gene: TRBJ1-1; abundance: .; CDR3nt: TGTGCCAGCAGCTTAGACAGGGGGATCCGATTGAACACTGAAGCTTTCTTT; CDR3aa: CASSLDRGIRLNTEAFF
v_gene: TRBV27; d_gene: .; j_gene: TRBJ2-3; abundance: .; CDR3nt: TGTGCCAGCAGTCCCTCCTGGAGGGGAGGCACAGATACGCAGTATTTT; CDR3aa: CASSPSWRGGTDTQYF
v_gene: TRBV2; d_gene: .; j_gene: TRBJ1-4; abundance: once; CDR3nt: TGTGCCAGCGGCGCGGGGCGGGGGGACCAACCGCGTAGATCTAATGAAAAACTGTTTTTT; CDR3aa: CASGAGRGDQPRRSNEKLFF
v_gene: TRBV18; d_gene: .; j_gene: TRBJ1-6; abundance: .; CDR3nt: TGTGCCAGCTCACTGATGACTACCCCCTATAATTCACCCCTCCACTTT; CDR3aa: CASSLMTTPYNSPLHF
v_gene: TRBV27; d_gene: .; j_gene: TRBJ1-4; abundance: .; CDR3nt: TGTGCCGTCAACAGGGCAACTAATGAAAAACTGTTTTTT; CDR3aa: CAVNRATNEKLFF
v_gene: TRBV6-5; d_gene: .; j_gene: TRBJ2-1; abundance: .; CDR3nt: TGTGCCAGCAGTTACTCGCAGGTAGCGACGGATGAGCAGTTCTTC; CDR3aa: CASSYSQVATDEQFF
v_gene: TRBV6-4; d_gene: TRBD1; j_gene: TRBJ1-1; abundance: .; CDR3nt: TGTGCCAGCAGCGCAAACACAGGGGGCACTGAAGCTTTCTTT; CDR3aa: CASSANTGGTEAFF
v_gene: TRBV2; d_gene: .; j_gene: TRBJ1-2; abundance: .; CDR3nt: TGTGCCAGCAGTGGTGCGGGGGACGTTGGCTACACCTTC; CDR3aa: CASSGAGDVGYTF
v_gene: TRBV21-1; d_gene: .; j_gene: TRBJ1-2; abundance: .; CDR3nt: TGTGCCAGCAGCAAAGTCGTGTTACCGAAAGCGATCTATGGCTACACCTTC; CDR3aa: CASSKVVLPKAIYGYTF
v_gene: TRBV29-1; d_gene: TRBD1; j_gene: TRBJ2-7; abundance: once; CDR3nt: TGCAGCGTTGTTGTCCCAACCAAGGACAGGGACGAGCAGTACTTC; CDR3aa: CSVVVPTKDRDEQYF
v_gene: TRBV9; d_gene: .; j_gene: TRBJ1-2; abundance: .; CDR3nt: TGTGCCAGCAGCGTAGCAGGTCAGGGGAACTATGGCTACACCTTC; CDR3aa: CASSVAGQGNYGYTF
v_gene: TRBV6-6; d_gene: TRBD1; j_gene: TRBJ1-5; abundance: .; CDR3nt: TGTGCCAGCAGTGAGGGACAGGCGGATCAGCCCCAGCATTTT; CDR3aa: CASSEGQADQPQHF
v_gene: TRBV13; d_gene: .; j_gene: TRBJ2-1; abundance: once; CDR3nt: TGTGCCAGCAGGGGGGGCAGGGGGTTTGGTCAGCAGTTCTTC; CDR3aa: CASRGGRGFGQQFF